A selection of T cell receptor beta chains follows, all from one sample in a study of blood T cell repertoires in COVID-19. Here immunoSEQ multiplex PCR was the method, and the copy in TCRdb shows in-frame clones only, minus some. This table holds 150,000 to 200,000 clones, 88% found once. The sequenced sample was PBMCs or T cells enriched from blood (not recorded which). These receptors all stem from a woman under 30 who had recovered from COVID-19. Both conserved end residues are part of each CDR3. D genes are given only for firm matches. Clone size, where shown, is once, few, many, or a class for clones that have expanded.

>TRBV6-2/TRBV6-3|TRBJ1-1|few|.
TGTGCCAGCAGTTACCCGACAGTGAACACTGAAGCTTTCTTT
CASSYPTVNTEAFF
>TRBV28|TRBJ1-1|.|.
TGTGCCAGCAGTCGACACAACAAACAAGTTATCGAAGCTTTCTTT
CASSRHNKQVIEAFF
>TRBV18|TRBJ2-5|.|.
TGTGCCAGCTCACCACGGGGCGCCGACGGGGAGACCCAGTACTTC
CASSPRGADGETQYF
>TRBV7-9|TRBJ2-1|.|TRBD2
TGTGCCAGCAGCTGGGCACTAGCGGAAAACAATGAGCAGTTCTTC
CASSWALAENNEQFF
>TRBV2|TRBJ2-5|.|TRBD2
TGTGCCAGCAGCGATAAGGGACTAGCGGAAGAGACCCAGTACTTC
CASSDKGLAEETQYF
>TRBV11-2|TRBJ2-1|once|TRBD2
TGTGCCAGCAGCTTAGTTATGCTAGCGGGAGGCCATGAGCAGTTCTTC
CASSLVMLAGGHEQFF
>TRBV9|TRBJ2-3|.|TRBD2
TGTGCCAGCAGCGCGGGACTAGCGGGAGGTAGAACAGATACGCAGTATTTT
CASSAGLAGGRTDTQYF
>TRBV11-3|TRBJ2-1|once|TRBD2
TGTGCCAGCAGCCCATTAACCGGACTAGGCGGTGAGCAGTTCTTC
CASSPLTGLGGEQFF
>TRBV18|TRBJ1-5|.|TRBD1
TGTGCCAGCCACGACAGGGACGATCAGCCCCAGCATTTT
CASHDRDDQPQHF
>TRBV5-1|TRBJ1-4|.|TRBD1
TGCGCCAGCAGCTTGGCACCGGGACAGGGGACCCTAGGGGATGAAAAACTGTTTTTT
CASSLAPGQGTLGDEKLFF
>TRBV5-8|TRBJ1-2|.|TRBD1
TGTGCCAGCAGTTTACAGGGGGCGAAGTTAGGCTACACCTTC
CASSLQGAKLGYTF
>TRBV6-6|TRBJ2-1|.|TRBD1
TGTGCCAGCAGTTTCCCCGGGACAGGGTCTGAGCAGTTCTTC
CASSFPGTGSEQFF
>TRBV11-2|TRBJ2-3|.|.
TGTGCCAGCAGCCCCAGATATAGCACAGATACGCAGTATTTT
CASSPRYSTDTQYF
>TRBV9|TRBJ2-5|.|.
TGTGCCAGCAGCCCCAGCGGGTGGGGGGAGACCCAGTACTTC
CASSPSGWGETQYF
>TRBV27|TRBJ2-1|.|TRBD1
TGTGCCAGCAGTTTATGGCCCGGGACAGGGACCCATGAGCAGTTCTTC
CASSLWPGTGTHEQFF
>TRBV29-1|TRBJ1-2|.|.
TGCAGCGTCGCAAGGGCAGGGTACTATGGCTACACCTTC
CSVARAGYYGYTF
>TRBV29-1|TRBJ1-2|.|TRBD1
TGCAGCGTTGAAGAGGGGACAGGGCCTATCTACACCTTC
CSVEEGTGPIYTF
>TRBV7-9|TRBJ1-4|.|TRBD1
TGTGCCAGCAGCTTAGCGAACGGACAGGGGGCGTCTAATGAAAAACTGTTTTTT
CASSLANGQGASNEKLFF
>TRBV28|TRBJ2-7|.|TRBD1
TGTGCCAGCATCAAGGGACAGCCCTCCTACGAGCAGTACTTC
CASIKGQPSYEQYF
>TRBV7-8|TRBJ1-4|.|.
TGTGCCAGCAGCTTATGGGCAGAGAATGAAAAACTGTTTTTT
CASSLWAENEKLFF
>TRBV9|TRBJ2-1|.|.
TGTGCCAGCAGCGTATCAGGGTCATCCTACAATGAGCAGTTCTTC
CASSVSGSSYNEQFF
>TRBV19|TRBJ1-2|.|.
TGTGCCAGTAGTATGGCAGGGGTCAACTATGGCTACACCTTC
CASSMAGVNYGYTF
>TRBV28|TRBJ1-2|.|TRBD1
TGTGCCAGCAGTCCCCCGACAGGGGGACAGGGTGGCTACACCTTC
CASSPPTGGQGGYTF
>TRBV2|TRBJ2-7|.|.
TGTGCCAGCAGTGCCGGTGACTCCTACGAGCAGTACTTC
CASSAGDSYEQYF
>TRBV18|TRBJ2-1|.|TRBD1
TGTGCCAGCTCACCGCGAGACAGGGGTGGAAACATAGATGAGCAGTTCTTC
CASSPRDRGGNIDEQFF
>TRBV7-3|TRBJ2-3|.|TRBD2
TGTGCCAGCAGCTTACGAGGGACTAGCGGCACAGATACGCAGTATTTT
CASSLRGTSGTDTQYF
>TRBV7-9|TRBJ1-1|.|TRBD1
TGTGCCAGCAGCCCCCAGGACAGGGTAGCTGAAGCTTTCTTT
CASSPQDRVAEAFF
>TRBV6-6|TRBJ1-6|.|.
TGTGCCAGCAGCTGGGGGGAGGGTAATTCACCCCTCCACTTT
CASSWGEGNSPLHF
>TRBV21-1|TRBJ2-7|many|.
TGTGCCAGCAGCAAGGCGCGGGTCCTAACGGTCGAGCAGTACTTC
CASSKARVLTVEQYF
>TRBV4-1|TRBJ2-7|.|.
TGCGCCAGCAGCCAAGTTCTTTCGGGCGGGGCCCTCTACGAGCAGTACTTC
CASSQVLSGGALYEQYF
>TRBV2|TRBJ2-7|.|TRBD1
TGTGCCAGCAGGGCGGGACAGGGGGCTACCTACGAGCAGTACTTC
CASRAGQGATYEQYF
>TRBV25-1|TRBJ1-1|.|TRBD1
TGTGCCAGCAGTGACGGACAGGGGTTCACTGAAGCTTTCTTT
CASSDGQGFTEAFF
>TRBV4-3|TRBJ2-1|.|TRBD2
TGCGCCAGCAGCCCGATGGGGGGGGGCTCCTACAATGAGCAGTTCTTC
CASSPMGGGSYNEQFF
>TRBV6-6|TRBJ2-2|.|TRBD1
TGTGCCAGCAGCGACAGGGTTGGTCTCTGGGCCGGGGAGCTGTTTTTT
CASSDRVGLWAGELFF
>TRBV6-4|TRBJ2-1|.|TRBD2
TGTGCCAGCAGTGACGAGGCGGGGGGGATCAATGAGCAGTTCTTC
CASSDEAGGINEQFF
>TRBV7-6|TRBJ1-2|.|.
TGTGCCAGCAGCTTAGAGGCAGGGTTTTATAAAGAGTATGGCTACACCTTC
CASSLEAGFYKEYGYTF
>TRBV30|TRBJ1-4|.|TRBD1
TGTGCCTGGAGGGGGGGGACAGGAGGTACGGATGAAAAACTGTTTTTT
CAWRGGTGGTDEKLFF
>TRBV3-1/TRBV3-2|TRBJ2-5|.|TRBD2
TGTGCCAGCAGCCAAGACCCCGGGGGGGATGAGACCCAGTACTTC
CASSQDPGGDETQYF
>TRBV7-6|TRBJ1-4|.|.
TGTGCCAGCAGCTTCTGGCAGGGTAATGAAAAACTGTTTTTT
CASSFWQGNEKLFF
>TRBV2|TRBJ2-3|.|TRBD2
TGTGCCAGTCGGATAGCGGGGGGGACAGATACGCAGTATTTT
CASRIAGGTDTQYF
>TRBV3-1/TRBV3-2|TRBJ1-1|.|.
TGTGCCAGCAGCCAAGGTAGTGGTAGAGGGGCTTTCTTT
CASSQGSGRGAFF
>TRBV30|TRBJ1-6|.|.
TGTGCCTGGAGTGCCGGCCAGGGATCCTATAATTCACCCCTCCACTTT
CAWSAGQGSYNSPLHF
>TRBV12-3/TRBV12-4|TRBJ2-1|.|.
TGTGCCAGCAGTTTCTCGGAGGGCGATGAGCAGTTCTTC
CASSFSEGDEQFF
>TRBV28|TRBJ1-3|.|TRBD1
TGTGCCAGCAGTTTCAATAGGGGGCTTGGAAACACCATATATTTT
CASSFNRGLGNTIYF
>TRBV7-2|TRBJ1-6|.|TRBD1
TGTGCCAGCAGCTTAGTTGGCAGGGGGCATTCACCCCTCCACTTT
CASSLVGRGHSPLHF
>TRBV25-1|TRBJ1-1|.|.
TGTGCCAGCAGTGTCATGAACACTGAAGCTTTCTTT
CASSVMNTEAFF
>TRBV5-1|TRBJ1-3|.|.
TGCGCCAGCAGCACAACGCCACAGGTTGCTGGAAACACCATATATTTT
CASSTTPQVAGNTIYF
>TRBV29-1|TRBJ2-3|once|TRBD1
TGCAGCGTGGACAGGGGGCTCACAGATACGCAGTATTTT
CSVDRGLTDTQYF
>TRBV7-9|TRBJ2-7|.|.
TGTGCCAGCAGCCGACCTCAAGACTTGACTACTGGGCAGTACTTC
CASSRPQDLTTGQYF
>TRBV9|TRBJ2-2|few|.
TGTGCCAGCAGCGTATTGGCGGACACCGGGGAGCTGTTTTTT
CASSVLADTGELFF
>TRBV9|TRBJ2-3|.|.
TGTGCCAGCAGCGTAGCGGGGTACACAGATACGCAGTATTTT
CASSVAGYTDTQYF
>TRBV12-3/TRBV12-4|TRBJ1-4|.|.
TGTGCCAGCGGCAGTACTAATGAAAAACTGTTTTTT
CASGSTNEKLFF
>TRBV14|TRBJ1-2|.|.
TGTGCCAGCAGCCAAGATAAGTCGGGGGGTTTAATTTGCGGCTACACCTTC
CASSQDKSGGLICGYTF